This T cell receptor (beta chain) derives from a study of regulatory T cells in long-lasting Graves disease. Overall study context: Persistent cases were those of Graves' disease that involved over 5 years of antithyroid drugs with positive TSH receptor antibodies. General study results and limits: Favored gene segments in persistent disease were TRBV28, TRBJ1-2 and TRBJ2-5.

Details on this clonotype: Its antigen is currently unknown.

Time point meaning: persistent/refractory GD, antithyroid drugs over 5 years with positive TRAb. Extracted PBMC RNA gave rise to the TCR library. With iRepertoire HTBI primers and Arm-PCR of CDR3 regions, TCR beta libraries were built. Via MiXCR, TCRdb re-called the multiplex PCR reads, giving one row per CDR3 protein. The sample carries fewer than 600,000 distinct CDR3 sequences, around a fifth recorded once. The CDR3 totals 13 residues. V dropped 0 bases and J dropped 7 bases, with 7 bases sitting between them. CDR1 and CDR2 (germline): LGHDT, YNNKEL (reference sequence). Sequencing used peripheral blood mononuclear cells (PBMCs), obtained when the disease was refractory, from a patient treated with antithyroid drugs. The sequence was collected from a female donor with Graves disease. The chain joins TRBV3-1 to TRBJ1-5; D not resolved. In nucleotides, the CDR3 is TGTGCCAGCAGCCAAGATGAGCGCCAGCCCCAGCATTTT. It yields the protein CASSQDERQPQHF.